Listed here are 6 T cell receptor beta chains from one sample, sequenced in a study of shared clonotypes between healthy human individuals. TCRdb keeps only in-frame clones here, not all; method: immunoSEQ multiplex PCR. The sample records some 2.1 million clones, 93% being singletons. Positive CCR7 selection of CD45RO-negative cells yielded the naive CD8 cells, and terminally differentiated effector memory CD45RA+ cells were excluded. Sequencing input: naive CD8+ T cells from PBMCs. The origin of the receptors is a man younger than 35 in good health. Some clones in this sample may be carry-over from other donors' samples.

CDR3 nucleotides: TGTGCCACCAGAGCGGGACTAGCGGGGAATGAGCAGTTCTTC. This gives the protein CATRAGLAGNEQFF. V and J are TRBV15 and TRBJ2-1, with 13 positions matching TRBD2. The CDR3 runs 14 residues. Trimming took 6 bases from V and 7 from J; bases not matched to a gene: 3. Per germline, CDR1 LNHNV and CDR2 YYDKDF (reference sequence).

In nucleotides, the CDR3 is TGTGCCAGCAGCTCCGGACTAGCGGGAGAAACCGGGGAGCTGTTTTTT. It specifies CASSSGLAGETGELFF. The gene calls are TRBV5-4 and TRBJ2-2, with 13 bases matching TRBD2. Trimming cost V 3 bases and J 5 bases; bases outside gene matches: 4. This CDR3 is built from 16 residues. Germline assignment: CDR1 SGHNT and CDR2 YYREEE (reference sequence).

V and J are TRBV28 and TRBJ2-3; TRBD2 is a possible D gene (5 bases). This CDR3 contains 15 residues. Germline V lookup: CDR1 MDHEN, CDR2 SYDVKM. V was shortened by 6 bases and J by 3 bases, with 16 bases between the two germline ends. CDR3: CASSLGGLWTDTQYF. The CDR3 nucleotides read TGTGCCAGCAGCCTAGGTGGACTTTGGACAGATACGCAGTATTTT. Supplemented by reference TRBV28 and TRBJ2-3, the full variable domain reads DVKVTQSSRYLVKRTGEKVFLECVQDMDHENMFWYRQDPGLGLRLIYFSYDVKMKEKGDIPEGYSVSREKKERFSLILESASTNQTSMYLCASSLGGLWTDTQYFGPGTRLTVL.

This chain uses TRBV18 with TRBJ1-2; D might be TRBD1 (5 bases). The CDR3 is 14 amino acids. V was clipped by 3 bases and J by 2 bases, with 10 bases between them. Germline V lookup: CDR1 KGHSH, CDR2 LQKENI. CDR3 in amino acids: CASSPSPGNYGYTF. For the CDR3, the DNA is TGTGCCAGCTCACCTTCACCAGGGAACTATGGCTACACCTTC.

The chain joins TRBV28 to TRBJ1-4; the match to TRBD1 covers 8 bases. The CDR3 length is 18 residues. Germline V lookup: CDR1 MDHEN, CDR2 SYDVKM. Unmatched junction bases numbered 12, after V lost 5 bases and J lost 1 base. CDR3 residues: CASSIDRDRFKTNEKLFF. The CDR3 DNA reads as TGTGCCAGCAGTATCGACCGGGACAGGTTTAAAACTAATGAAAAACTGTTTTTT.

This clone was observed once. This chain uses TRBV6-5 with TRBJ1-1; D is unclear. The CDR3 consists of 14 residues. V lost 3 bases, J lost 3 bases, and 11 bases lay in between. CDR1 is MNHEY and CDR2 is SVGAGI in the germline V gene. The CDR3 protein is CASSYFPSDTEAFF. The CDR3, as DNA: TGTGCCAGCAGTTATTTCCCTAGTGACACTGAAGCTTTCTTT.